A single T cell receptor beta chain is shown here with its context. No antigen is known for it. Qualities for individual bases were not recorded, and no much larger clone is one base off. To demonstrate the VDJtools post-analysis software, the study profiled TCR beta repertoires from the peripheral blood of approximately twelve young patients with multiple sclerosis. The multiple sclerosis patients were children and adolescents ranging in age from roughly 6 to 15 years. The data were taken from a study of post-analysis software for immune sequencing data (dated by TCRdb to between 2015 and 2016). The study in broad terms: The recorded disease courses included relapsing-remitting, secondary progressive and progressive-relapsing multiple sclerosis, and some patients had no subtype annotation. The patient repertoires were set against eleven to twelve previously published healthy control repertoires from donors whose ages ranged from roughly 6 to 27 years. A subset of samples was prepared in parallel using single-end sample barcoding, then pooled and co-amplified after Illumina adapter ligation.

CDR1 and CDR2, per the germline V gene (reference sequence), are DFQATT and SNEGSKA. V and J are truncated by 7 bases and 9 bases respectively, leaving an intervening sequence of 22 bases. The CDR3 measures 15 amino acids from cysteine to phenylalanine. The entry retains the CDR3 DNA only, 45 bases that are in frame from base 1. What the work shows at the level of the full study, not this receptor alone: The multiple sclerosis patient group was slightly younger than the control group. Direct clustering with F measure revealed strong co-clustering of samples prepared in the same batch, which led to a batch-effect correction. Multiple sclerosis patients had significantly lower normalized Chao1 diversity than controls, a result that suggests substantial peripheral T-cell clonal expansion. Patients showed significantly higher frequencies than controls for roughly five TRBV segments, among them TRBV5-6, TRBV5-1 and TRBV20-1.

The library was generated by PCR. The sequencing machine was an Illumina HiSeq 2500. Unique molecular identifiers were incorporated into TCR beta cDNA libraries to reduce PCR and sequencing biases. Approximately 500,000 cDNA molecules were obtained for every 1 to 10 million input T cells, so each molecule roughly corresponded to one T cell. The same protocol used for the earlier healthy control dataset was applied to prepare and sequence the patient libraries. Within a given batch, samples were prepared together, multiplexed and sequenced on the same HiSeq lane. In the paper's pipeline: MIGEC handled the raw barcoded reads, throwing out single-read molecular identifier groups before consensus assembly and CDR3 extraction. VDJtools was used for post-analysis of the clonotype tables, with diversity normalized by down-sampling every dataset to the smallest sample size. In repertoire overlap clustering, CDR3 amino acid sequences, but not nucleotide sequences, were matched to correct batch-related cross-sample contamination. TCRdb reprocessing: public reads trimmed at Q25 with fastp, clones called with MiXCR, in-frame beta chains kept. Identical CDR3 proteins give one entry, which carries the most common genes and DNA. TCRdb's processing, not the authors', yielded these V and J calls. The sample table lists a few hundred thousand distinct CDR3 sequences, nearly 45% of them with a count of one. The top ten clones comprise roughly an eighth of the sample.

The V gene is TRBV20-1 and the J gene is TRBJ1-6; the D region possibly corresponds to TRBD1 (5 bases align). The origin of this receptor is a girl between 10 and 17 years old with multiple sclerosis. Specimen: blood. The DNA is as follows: TGCAGTGGGATCCAATACGGGACCCGAAGTTCACCCCTCCACTTT. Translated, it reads CSGIQYGTRSSPLHF.